This T cell receptor beta chain was found in a study of T cell responses to AZD1222 COVID-19 vaccine. Sequencing used immunoSEQ multiplex PCR; TCRdb keeps in-frame clones, though not all of them. Of around 100,000 clones in the sample, nearly 90% were seen once. CDR3 size: 15 residues. With 4 bases clipped from V and 7 bases from J, the junction kept 6 bases outside the gene matches. The germline CDR1 and CDR2 sequences are SGHRS and YFSETQ. Sequences were derived from peripheral blood, sampled 28 days after the second AZD1222 dose. The V and J genes are TRBV5-1 and TRBJ2-5; 14 bases map to TRBD2. The TCR comes from an adult who received the AZD1222 COVID-19 vaccine. CDR3 protein: CASSTGLAGVWTQYF. The DNA of the CDR3 is TGCGCCAGCAGCACGGGACTAGCGGGAGTTTGGACCCAGTACTTC.